This entry lists 14 T cell receptor beta chains sequenced from one sample in a study of shared clonotypes between healthy human individuals. Sequencing was performed with immunoSEQ multiplex PCR; in TCRdb, only in-frame clones are kept and a portion is missing. The sample has about 490,000 clones, roughly four fifths seen once. The sequenced sample was PBMCs. The receptor set was obtained from a woman in her thirties or forties in good health. Some clones in this sample may be carry-over from other donors' samples.

The chain has TRBV5-6 and TRBJ1-2; possibly TRBD1 for D (6 bases). The CDR3 consists of 14 residues. V dropped 4 bases and J dropped 7 bases, with 17 bases sitting between them. Germline CDR1 reads SGHDT; CDR2 reads YYEEEE. The CDR3 nucleotides read TGTGCCAGCAGCACACGGACAGCCTCGTTTGGCTACACCTTC. Residues: CASSTRTASFGYTF.

The chain joins TRBV7-9 to TRBJ2-6, with TRBD1 identical over 7 bases. This CDR3 spans 16 amino acids. V dropped 5 bases and J dropped 2; count of bases not matched to a gene: 6. Germline CDR1 and CDR2: SEHNR and FQNEAQ (reference sequence). The CDR3 loop is CASSRTDRAGANVLTF. The CDR3 coding sequence is TGTGCCAGCAGCCGGACCGACAGGGCTGGGGCCAACGTCCTGACTTTC.

The chain combines TRBV6-6 with TRBJ1-4; 8 bases are a match to TRBD1. Unmatched junction bases numbered 9, after V lost 10 bases and J lost 8 bases. This CDR3 has 13 residues. CDR1 and CDR2 from the germline V gene are MNHNY and SVGAGI (reference sequence). The CDR3 region has the DNA TGTGCCATCAGCCCCGGACAGGGAGAAAAACTGTTTTTT. It translates to CAISPGQGEKLFF.

J is TRBJ2-2 and V is TRBV29-1; TRBD2 aligns across 14 bases. The germline gives CDR1 SQVTM, CDR2 ANQGSEA. The V gene end was trimmed by 6 bases and the J gene end by 9 bases; junction bases not matched to a gene: 3. The CDR3 is 13 amino acids. The CDR3 nucleotides are TGCAGCGTAGGGACTAGCGGGAGCCGGGAGCTGTTTTTT. It yields the protein CSVGTSGSRELFF.

This clone has a count of ten or more. This sample includes further DNA sequences coding for the same CDR3. V gene TRBV19 combines with J gene TRBJ2-3, with 9 bases fitting TRBD2. Germline-derived CDR1 and CDR2 are LNHDA and SQIVND (reference sequence). The CDR3 has 15 residues. With V trimmed by 5 bases and J by 1 base, 4 bases remained unmatched. The CDR3 protein is CASSPLAGGTDTQYF. DNA of the CDR3: TGTGCCAGTAGTCCTTTAGCGGGAGGCACAGATACGCAGTATTTT.

The J gene is TRBJ2-2, the V gene TRBV7-3; TRBD2 agrees at 7 bases. CDR1 is SGHTA, CDR2 FQGTGA, per germline. The CDR3 has 16 residues. V gave up 5 bases and J gave up 6 bases; unmatched junction bases: 12. The chain's CDR3 is CASSRSPLTSAGELFF. The CDR3 DNA is TGTGCCAGCAGCCGTTCCCCACTAACTAGCGCCGGGGAGCTGTTTTTT. Variable domain in full (rest from reference TRBV7-3 and TRBJ2-2): GAGVSQTPSNKVTEKGKYVELRCDPISGHTALYWYRQSLGQGPEFLIYFQGTGAADDSGLPNDRFFAVRPEGSVSTLKIQRTERGDSAVYLCASSRSPLTSAGELFFGEGSRLTVL.

This clone was seen once. The V and J genes are TRBV4-1 and TRBJ2-2; D perhaps matches TRBD1 (5 bases). Germline CDR1 is MGHRA and CDR2 is YSYEKL. The CDR3 covers 15 residues. Trimming cost V 0 bases and J 6 bases, with 11 bases left between them. The CDR3 region has the DNA TGCGCCAGCAGCCAAGATCGCAGGGTTGCCGGGGAGCTGTTTTTT. Encoded protein: CASSQDRRVAGELFF.

This clone showed up just a few times. The chain couples TRBV30 to TRBJ2-7; the match to TRBD2 covers 7 bases. The CDR3 runs to 15 residues. With V trimmed by 0 bases and J by 2 bases, 7 bases remained unmatched. Germline assignment: CDR1 GTSNPN and CDR2 SVGIG (reference sequence). The CDR3, as DNA: TGTGCCTGGAGTGTAGGCCTAGCGGCCGCCTACGAGCAGTACTTC. Translated: CAWSVGLAAAYEQYF.

The J gene is TRBJ2-7, the V gene TRBV5-1; perhaps TRBD2 as D (5 bases). This CDR3 has 14 residues. The ends were cut back, 5 bases at V and 1 base at J, with 13 bases in the middle. Germline V CDR1 and CDR2: SGHRS, YFSETQ. This chain's CDR3 is CASSGSDPSYEQYF. CDR3 coding DNA: TGCGCCAGCAGTGGGAGCGATCCTTCCTACGAGCAGTACTTC.

This chain uses TRBV5-6 with TRBJ2-1; TRBD2 matches at 9 bases. Looked up from germline, CDR1 is SGHDT and CDR2 is YYEEEE. Losses at the gene ends were 4 bases for V and 5 bases for J; bases not matched to a gene: 4. The CDR3 consists of 14 residues. The CDR3 loop reads CASSPGLAHNEQFF. CDR3 bases: TGTGCCAGCAGCCCGGGACTAGCCCACAATGAGCAGTTCTTC.

The J gene is TRBJ2-2, the V gene TRBV11-3, with 9 bases that match TRBD2. Unmatched junction bases numbered 0, after V lost 4 bases and J lost 0 bases. This CDR3 is 15 amino acids long. Per germline, CDR1 SGHNT and CDR2 YENEEA. The CDR3 DNA sequence: TGTGCCAGCAGCTCTAGCGGGACGAACACCGGGGAGCTGTTTTTT. Residues: CASSSSGTNTGELFF.

The chain combines TRBV28 with TRBJ2-3, with 8 bases fitting TRBD2. Trimming removed 5 bases from V and 4 bases from J; junction bases left unmatched: 11. The CDR3 length is 16 residues. Germline V gene lookup returns CDR1 MDHEN and CDR2 SYDVKM. CDR3 in DNA: TGTGCCAGCAGTCCCCATGGAGCGGGAGAATCAGATACGCAGTATTTT. It specifies CASSPHGAGESDTQYF.

In its sample, this clone was seen once. This chain links TRBV5-4 with TRBJ2-3; perhaps TRBD1 as D (5 bases). V was trimmed by 1 base and J by 4 bases, leaving 19 bases between them. This CDR3 has 17 amino acids. Germline CDR1 and CDR2: SGHNT and YYREEE (reference sequence). This CDR3 reads CASSLRPQGQVADTQYF. CDR3 nucleotide sequence: TGTGCCAGCAGCTTGCGACCGCAGGGTCAAGTGGCAGATACGCAGTATTTT.

The chain is built from TRBV6-6 and TRBJ1-5; no definite D call. Trimming stripped 0 bases from V and 0 bases from J, with 6 bases between. CDR3 length: 15 residues. Looked up from germline, CDR1 is MNHNY and CDR2 is SVGAGI (reference sequence). CDR3 amino acids: CASSYSPYSNQPQHF. DNA for the CDR3: TGTGCCAGCAGTTACTCCCCCTATAGCAATCAGCCCCAGCATTTT.